This TCR beta chain was recovered during a study of technical replicates of blood from a handful of donors. The V end lost 0 bases, the J end lost 4 bases, and 6 bases lay between the germline ends. The germline gives CDR1 ENHRY, CDR2 SYGVKD. The CDR3 extends over 14 amino acids. Here immunoSEQ multiplex PCR was the method, and the copy in TCRdb shows in-frame clones only, minus some. The table includes nearly 70,000 clones, 85% to 95% detected once. Sequences were obtained from T cells isolated from PBMCs. The clonotype was recovered from a human donor in good health. V gene TRBV10-3 combines with J gene TRBJ1-4; the D is unclear. The CDR3 region is CAISESEDNEKLFF. CDR3 sequence (DNA): TGTGCCATCAGTGAGTCGGAGGATAATGAAAAACTGTTTTTT.